Here is one T cell receptor (beta chain) with its context. The sample is drawn from a study of blood T cell repertoires in COVID-19. Study overall: Donors in the United States, Italy and Spain gave samples during acute or convalescent COVID-19. T cells, B-cell-depleted T cells, or PBMCs supplied cDNA or gDNA.

In the original workflow: By means of reference gene primer amplification, nucleated cell counts were estimated. Profiling relied on immunoSEQ multiplex PCR, and the TCRdb table lists in-frame clones only, not all of them. That table is the source of V, J and clone size, and D and trimming were worked out from the DNA. This table holds some 230,000 clones, 84% found once. Germline V gene data show CDR1 as SEHNR and CDR2 as FQNEAQ (reference sequence). CDR3 length: 18 amino acids. With 4 bases clipped from V and 1 base from J, the junction kept 7 bases outside the gene matches. This clonotype was sampled from a woman aged 60-75 years who had recovered from COVID-19. The V and J genes are TRBV7-9 and TRBJ2-2, with TRBD2 matching 12 bases. Sequences were obtained from peripheral blood. CDR3 residues: CASSSQRLAGENTGELFF. As DNA, the CDR3 is TGTGCCAGCAGCTCCCAGAGACTAGCGGGGGAGAACACCGGGGAGCTGTTTTTT.